The 20 T cell receptor beta chains listed next were all sequenced from one sample in a study of CD8 T cells in ankylosing spondylitis. TCRdb itself ran the 5' RACE reads through MiXCR, one entry per CDR3 protein. This sample has 150,000 to 200,000 distinct CDR3 sequences; 25% to 35% occur once, and the top ten carry approximately 6%. The sample taken for sequencing was synovial fluid, either unsorted or a sorted T cell fraction (not recorded which). The origin of the receptors is a male donor with ankylosing spondylitis.

CDR3 residues: CASSTSWPRSGNTIYF. CDR3 sequence (DNA): TGTGCCAGCAGTACCTCGTGGCCCCGCTCTGGAAACACCATATATTTT. The chain is built from TRBV6-5 and TRBJ1-3, with D unclear. Germline V gene sequence: CDR1 MNHEY, CDR2 SVGAGI. V lost 5 bases, J lost 0 bases, and 14 bases lay in between. There are 16 residues in the CDR3.

CDR3 in amino acids: CASRNGDNQPQHF. The CDR3 region has the DNA TGTGCCAGCAGGAATGGGGACAATCAGCCCCAGCATTTT. The chain couples TRBV7-9 to TRBJ1-5; D remains unclear. Trimming cost V 6 bases and J 3 bases, with 9 bases left between them. The CDR3 length is 13 residues. Germline CDR1 is SEHNR and CDR2 is FQNEAQ (reference sequence). The full variable domain, rest sourced from reference TRBV7-9 and TRBJ1-5, is DTGVSQNPRHKITKRGQNVTFRCDPISEHNRLYWYRQTLGQGPEFLTYFQNEAQLEKSRLLSDRFSAERPKGSFSTLEIQRTEQGDSAMYLCASRNGDNQPQHFGDGTRLSIL.

This sequence joins TRBV20-1 and TRBJ2-3, with 9 bases that match TRBD2. The V and J ends lost 1 base and 0 bases, in that order; junction bases with no gene match: 5. Germline-derived CDR1 and CDR2 are DFQATT and SNEGSKA (reference sequence). The CDR3 totals 16 residues. This CDR3 is CSARVAGGPSTDTQYF. For the CDR3, the DNA is TGCAGTGCTAGAGTGGCGGGAGGGCCAAGCACAGATACGCAGTATTTT.

The rearrangement joins TRBV5-4 to TRBJ1-2, with D unresolved. Germline V gene lookup returns CDR1 SGHNT and CDR2 YYREEE (reference sequence). V was clipped by 4 bases and J by 4 bases, with 17 bases between them. The CDR3 runs 15 residues. Written as DNA, the CDR3 is TGTGCCAGCAGCCCCCGGACGGTCGGCATCTATGGCTACACCTTC. Translating gives CASSPRTVGIYGYTF.

The rearrangement joins TRBV20-1 to TRBJ1-1; D call uncertain. Germline V gene lookup returns CDR1 DFQATT and CDR2 SNEGSKA (reference sequence). This CDR3 spans 14 amino acids. Trimming stripped 5 bases from V and 2 bases from J, with 15 bases between. CDR3 in amino acids: CSAGGRRANTEAFF. Written as DNA, the CDR3 is TGCAGTGCTGGCGGGAGGAGGGCAAACACTGAAGCTTTCTTT.

The chain employs TRBV7-2 and TRBJ2-7; either TRBD1 or TRBD2 may fit D (5 bases each). Trimming removed 2 bases at V and 0 bases at J, with 11 bases between. CDR3 length equals 15 residues. In germline, CDR1 is SGHTA, CDR2 FQGNSA. This CDR3 reads CASSLYGTRSYEQYF. The CDR3 DNA sequence: TGTGCCAGCAGCTTATACGGGACCCGCTCCTACGAGCAGTACTTC.

The CDR3 region has the DNA TGTGCCAGCTCACCACGTGGAGGGAGAGACACTGAAGCTTTCTTT. Protein: CASSPRGGRDTEAFF. This chain connects TRBV18 to TRBJ1-1; D not certain. Germline V gene lookup returns CDR1 KGHSH and CDR2 LQKENI. Trimming shortened V by 1 base and J by 3 bases, and 12 bases separated the two germline ends. The CDR3 totals 15 residues.

Worth noting for this clonotype: With a much larger clone just one base away, this may be a read error. The chain carries TRBV6-6 and TRBJ2-4; no clear D. This CDR3 spans 12 amino acids. V lost 4 bases, J lost 7 bases, and 8 bases lay in between. Germline V gene data show CDR1 as MNHNY and CDR2 as SVGAGI (reference sequence). The CDR3 here is CASSFGWNIQYF. The CDR3, as DNA: TGTGCCAGCAGTTTCGGGTGGAACATTCAGTACTTC.

J is TRBJ2-1 and V is TRBV5-4, with D perhaps given as TRBD1 or TRBD2 (5 bases each). CDR3 size: 15 residues. V lost 4 bases, J lost 0 bases, and 11 bases lay in between. Germline V gives CDR1 SGHNT, CDR2 YYREEE (reference sequence). This CDR3 reads CASSARGVSYNEQFF. The CDR3 DNA is TGTGCCAGCAGCGCCCGGGGCGTCTCCTACAATGAGCAGTTCTTC.

This clonotype came up many times. The V gene is TRBV6-4, the J gene TRBJ2-1; the match to TRBD2 covers 9 bases. Germline loops: CDR1 MRHNA, CDR2 SNTAGT. With 5 bases clipped from V and 4 bases from J, the junction kept 6 bases outside the gene matches. This CDR3 has 15 amino acids. CDR3: CASSKSGGSYNEQFF. CDR3 nucleotide sequence: TGTGCCAGCAGTAAAAGCGGGGGGTCATACAATGAGCAGTTCTTC.

This clonotype was observed a handful of times. V and J are TRBV5-1 and TRBJ2-1, with 12 bases fitting TRBD2. J gave up 7 bases and V 4 bases, and 9 bases lay outside the gene matches. The CDR3 is 16 residues long. Germline-derived CDR1 and CDR2 are SGHRS and YFSETQ. The CDR3 coding sequence is TGCGCCAGCAGCCAACTGACTAGCGGGGGAACTAATGAGCAGTTCTTC. This encodes CASSQLTSGGTNEQFF.

The sample holds many counts of this clonotype. The chain has TRBV12-3 or TRBV12-4 and TRBJ2-6; D remains ambiguous. V was shortened by 3 bases and J by 1 base, with 7 bases between the two germline ends. The CDR3 length is 15 residues. The CDR3 sequence: CASSFPESGANVLTF. CDR3 nucleotide sequence: TGTGCCAGCAGTTTCCCCGAGTCTGGGGCCAACGTCCTGACTTTC.

This clonotype was counted many times. This sequence joins TRBV11-2 and TRBJ2-7; D is undetermined. The ends were cut back, 5 bases at V and 0 bases at J, with 2 bases in the middle. The CDR3 runs 11 residues. CDR1 is SGHAT, CDR2 FQNNGV, per germline. The CDR3 nucleotides are TGTGCCAGCAGCCCCTCCTACGAGCAGTACTTC. It specifies CASSPSYEQYF.

This clonotype was counted many times. The chain carries TRBV16 and TRBJ1-2; no clear D gene. The V gene lost 0 bases and the J gene lost 5 bases, with 4 bases spanning the gap. This CDR3 region has 12 residues. The germline V gene has CDR1 KGHSY and CDR2 FQNENV. The CDR3 protein is CASSQSGYGYTF. CDR3 nucleotide sequence: TGTGCCAGCAGCCAATCGGGGTATGGCTACACCTTC.

The CDR3 is CASSDTDKRNTIYF. The CDR3 DNA follows: TGTGCCAGCAGCGACACGGACAAACGAAACACCATATATTTT. The gene calls are TRBV2 and TRBJ1-3; D may be TRBD1 (5 bases). V gave up 6 bases and J gave up 5 bases, with 14 bases separating them. The length of the CDR3 is 14 residues. The V gene's germline CDR1 is SNHLY and CDR2 FYNNEI. Full variable domain (rest looked up from reference TRBV2 and TRBJ1-3): EPEVTQTPSHQVTQMGQEVILRCVPISNHLYFYWYRQILGQKVEFLVSFYNNEISEKSEIFDDQFSVERPDGSNFTLKIRSTKLEDSAMYFCASSDTDKRNTIYFGEGSWLTVV.

The table lists this clonotype with a count of one. The rearrangement uses TRBV20-1 and TRBJ2-5, with D uncertain. V lost 3 bases, J lost 3 bases, and 8 bases lay in between. The CDR3 totals 12 residues. CDR1 is DFQATT, CDR2 SNEGSKA, per germline (reference sequence). CDR3 DNA sequence: TGCAGTGCTAGTCGGGTAGAAGAGACCCAGTACTTC. Encoded protein: CSASRVEETQYF.

The chain couples TRBV20-1 to TRBJ1-4; D is unclear. CDR3 size: 13 residues. The V gene's germline CDR1 is DFQATT and CDR2 SNEGSKA (reference sequence). Trimming removed 4 bases at V and 5 bases at J, with 11 bases between. The CDR3 reads CSAKVARNEKLFF. DNA of the CDR3: TGCAGTGCTAAAGTGGCCAGAAATGAAAAACTGTTTTTT.

This clonotype has more than one count but fewer than ten. The V and J genes are TRBV27 and TRBJ2-3, with D maybe TRBD2 (5 bases). This CDR3 is built from 15 residues. Trimming shortened V by 7 bases and J by 1 base, and 15 bases separated the two germline ends. The germline gives CDR1 MNHEY, CDR2 SMNVEV (reference sequence). The DNA of the CDR3 is TGTGCCAGCAACTTCCTAGCAACTGGCACAGATACGCAGTATTTT. It yields the protein CASNFLATGTDTQYF.

This clonotype was found many times. The V call is TRBV19, the J call TRBJ1-2, with D perhaps TRBD1 (6 bases). V was trimmed by 3 bases and J by 6 bases, leaving 11 bases between them. CDR3 length equals 13 residues. Germline lookup yields CDR1 LNHDA and CDR2 SQIVND (reference sequence). In nucleotides, the CDR3 is TGTGCCAGTAGTATTGGGAACAGGGATGGCTACACCTTC. It codes for CASSIGNRDGYTF.

This chain joins TRBV30 and TRBJ2-1; 9 positions agree with TRBD2. The CDR3 extends over 15 amino acids. Germline assignment: CDR1 GTSNPN and CDR2 SVGIG (reference sequence). With V trimmed by 5 bases and J by 4 bases, 9 bases remained unmatched. The CDR3 sequence: CAWGGALAGYNEQFF. The DNA of the CDR3 is TGTGCCTGGGGGGGGGCGCTAGCGGGGTACAATGAGCAGTTCTTC.